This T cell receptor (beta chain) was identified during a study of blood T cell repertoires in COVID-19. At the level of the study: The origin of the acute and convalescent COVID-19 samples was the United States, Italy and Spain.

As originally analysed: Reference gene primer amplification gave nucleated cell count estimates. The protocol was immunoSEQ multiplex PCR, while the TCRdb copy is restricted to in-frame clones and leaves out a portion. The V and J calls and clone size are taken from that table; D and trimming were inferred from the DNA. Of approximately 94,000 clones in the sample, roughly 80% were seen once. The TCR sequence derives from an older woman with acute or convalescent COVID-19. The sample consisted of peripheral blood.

The CDR3 DNA follows: TGTGCCAGTAGTATCGAACAGGGCAGGAATCAGCCCCAGCATTTT. It yields the protein CASSIEQGRNQPQHF. The chain recombines TRBV19 with TRBJ1-5, with D possibly TRBD1 on 6 matching bases. The germline gives CDR1 LNHDA, CDR2 SQIVND (reference sequence). V was pared by 3 bases and J by 4 bases, with 13 bases between. The CDR3 is made up of 15 amino acids.